The clone carrying this T cell receptor beta chain was counted between two and nine times. Its antigen remains unknown. The sample belongs to a study of cytomegalovirus exposure and HLA in healthy donors. Study conclusions and caveats: Under in vitro conditions, three CMV-associated chains were confirmed as specific for CMV antigens.

V shed 4 bases and J 1 base; nucleotides not matched to a gene: 1. CDR3 length: 13 residues. Germline V gene lookup returns CDR1 LNHDA and CDR2 SQIVND (reference sequence). Researchers ran the PCR with 60 Vbeta and 13 Jbeta primers. Assay: immunoSEQ multiplex PCR; the TCRdb copy retains only in-frame clones and omits some. The top ten clones hold roughly 1.2% of a sample with about 110,000 clones, under 85% of them seen once. Sequenced sample: PBMCs. The V call is TRBV19, the J call TRBJ2-7, with 7 positions matching TRBD1. The receptor was derived from a man aged 40-49 years in good health and CMV-seronegative. CDR3 residues: CASSTTGSYEQYF. The DNA of the CDR3 is TGTGCCAGTAGTACGACAGGGTCCTACGAGCAGTACTTC.